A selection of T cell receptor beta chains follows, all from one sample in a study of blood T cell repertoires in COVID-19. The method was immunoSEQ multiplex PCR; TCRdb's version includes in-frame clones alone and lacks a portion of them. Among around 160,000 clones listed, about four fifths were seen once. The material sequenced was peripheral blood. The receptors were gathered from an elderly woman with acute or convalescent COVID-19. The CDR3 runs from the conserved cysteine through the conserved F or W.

CDR3 protein: CASSQDWGGLVDTF; V gene: TRBV4-1; J gene: TRBJ1-2
CDR3 protein: CASSETGGDSPLHF; V gene: TRBV6-1; J gene: TRBJ1-6
CDR3 protein: CASSPQTGGNNQPQHF; V gene: TRBV19; J gene: TRBJ1-5
CDR3 protein: CASSEARVGAQHF; V gene: TRBV2; J gene: TRBJ1-5
CDR3 protein: CASSPTSGASYEQYF; V gene: TRBV7-8; J gene: TRBJ2-7
CDR3 protein: CASSLGQGGEAFF; V gene: TRBV7-9; J gene: TRBJ1-1
CDR3 protein: CASSSNRGSYGYTF; V gene: TRBV11-1; J gene: TRBJ1-2
CDR3 protein: CSALEVGEAFF; V gene: TRBV20-1; J gene: TRBJ1-1
CDR3 protein: CASSLQGDTEAFF; V gene: TRBV7-9; J gene: TRBJ1-1
CDR3 protein: CASSSTGVRGNTIYF; V gene: TRBV6-5; J gene: TRBJ1-3
CDR3 protein: CAWSVPLLTSGRANNEQFF; V gene: TRBV30; J gene: TRBJ2-1
CDR3 protein: CASSTTGYSNQPQHF; V gene: TRBV7-2; J gene: TRBJ1-5
CDR3 protein: CAISGQASNQPQHF; V gene: TRBV10-3; J gene: TRBJ1-5
CDR3 protein: CASSPALEETQYF; V gene: TRBV18; J gene: TRBJ2-5
CDR3 protein: CASRRSGTEAFF; V gene: TRBV12-3/TRBV12-4; J gene: TRBJ1-1
CDR3 protein: CASSEPTGTGGAGGYTF; V gene: TRBV2; J gene: TRBJ1-2
CDR3 protein: CASSLMAGGGNTEAFF; V gene: TRBV5-1; J gene: TRBJ1-1
CDR3 protein: CASSPSPGQGVGEQFF; V gene: TRBV5-4; J gene: TRBJ2-1
CDR3 protein: CASSSGATNEKLFF; V gene: TRBV6-5; J gene: TRBJ1-4
CDR3 protein: CASSFQGAPGELFF; V gene: TRBV7-2; J gene: TRBJ2-2
CDR3 protein: CASSQYGIEAFF; V gene: TRBV3-1/TRBV3-2; J gene: TRBJ1-1
CDR3 protein: CASSLFSSTGYEQYF; V gene: TRBV19; J gene: TRBJ2-7
CDR3 protein: CASRSGQGDFGEKLFF; V gene: TRBV28; J gene: TRBJ1-4